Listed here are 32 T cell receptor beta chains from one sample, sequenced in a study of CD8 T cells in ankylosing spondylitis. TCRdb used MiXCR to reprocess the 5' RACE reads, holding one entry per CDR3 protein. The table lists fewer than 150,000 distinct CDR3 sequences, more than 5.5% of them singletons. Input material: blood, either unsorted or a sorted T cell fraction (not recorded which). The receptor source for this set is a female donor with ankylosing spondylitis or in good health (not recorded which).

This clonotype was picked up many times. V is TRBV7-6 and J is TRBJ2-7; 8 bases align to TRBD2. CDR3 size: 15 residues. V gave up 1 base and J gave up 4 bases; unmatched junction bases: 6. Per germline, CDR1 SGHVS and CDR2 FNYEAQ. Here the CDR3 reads CASSLGSGGSYEQYF. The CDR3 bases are TGTGCCAGCAGCTTAGGCTCGGGGGGGTCATACGAGCAGTACTTC.

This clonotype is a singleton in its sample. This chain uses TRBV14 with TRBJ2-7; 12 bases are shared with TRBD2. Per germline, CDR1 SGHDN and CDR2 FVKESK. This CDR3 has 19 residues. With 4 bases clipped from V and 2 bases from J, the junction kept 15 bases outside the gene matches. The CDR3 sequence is CASSLNVRTSGDFPYEQYF. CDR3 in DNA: TGTGCCAGCAGCCTAAACGTAAGGACTAGCGGGGATTTCCCCTACGAGCAGTACTTC. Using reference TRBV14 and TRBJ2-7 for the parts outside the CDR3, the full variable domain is EAGVTQFPSHSVIEKGQTVTLRCDPISGHDNLYWYRRVMGKEIKFLLHFVKESKQDESGMPNNRFLAERTGGTYSTLKVQPAELEDSGVYFCASSLNVRTSGDFPYEQYFGPGTRLTVT.

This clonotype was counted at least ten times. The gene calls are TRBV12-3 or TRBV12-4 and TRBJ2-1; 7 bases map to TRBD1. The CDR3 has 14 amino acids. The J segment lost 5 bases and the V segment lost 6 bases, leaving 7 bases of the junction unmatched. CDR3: CASRGDSVDNEQFF. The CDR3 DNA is TGTGCCAGCAGGGGGGACAGCGTGGACAATGAGCAGTTCTTC.

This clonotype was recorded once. CDR3 residues: CATSLLRVNGYTF. The DNA for the CDR3 is TGTGCCACCAGCCTATTAAGGGTAAACGGCTACACCTTC. The chain links TRBV28 to TRBJ1-2; D is undetermined. The CDR3 is 13 residues long. Per the germline V gene, CDR1 is MDHEN and CDR2 is SYDVKM. V was clipped by 10 bases and J by 8 bases, with 20 bases between them.

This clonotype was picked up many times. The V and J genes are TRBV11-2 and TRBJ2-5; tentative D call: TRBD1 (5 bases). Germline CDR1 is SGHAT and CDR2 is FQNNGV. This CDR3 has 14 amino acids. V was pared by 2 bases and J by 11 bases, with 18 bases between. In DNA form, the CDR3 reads TGTGCCAGCAGCTTAATGGGGCGGCAGGGTGCTCAGTACTTC. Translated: CASSLMGRQGAQYF.

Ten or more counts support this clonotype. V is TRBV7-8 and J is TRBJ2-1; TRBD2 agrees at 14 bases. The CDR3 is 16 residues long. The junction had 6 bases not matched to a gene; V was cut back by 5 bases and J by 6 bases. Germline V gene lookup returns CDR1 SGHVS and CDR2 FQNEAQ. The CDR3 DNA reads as TGTGCCAGCAGCGTTAGACTAGCGGGGGGGCTCAATGAGCAGTTCTTC. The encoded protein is CASSVRLAGGLNEQFF. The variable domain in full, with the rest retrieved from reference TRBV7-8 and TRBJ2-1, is GAGVSQSPRYKVAKRGQDVALRCDPISGHVSLFWYQQALGQGPEFLTYFQNEAQLDKSGLPSDRFFAERPEGSVSTLKIQRTQQEDSAVYLCASSVRLAGGLNEQFFGPGTRLTVL.

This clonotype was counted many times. In nucleotides, the CDR3 is TGTGCCAGCAGCTTGGGCTCGACACGGGATGGCTACACCTTC. This sequence encodes CASSLGSTRDGYTF. This chain uses TRBV5-6 with TRBJ1-2; D remains ambiguous. The CDR3 spans 14 residues. V lost 0 bases, J lost 6 bases, and 12 bases lay in between. CDR1 SGHDT and CDR2 YYEEEE come from the germline V gene.

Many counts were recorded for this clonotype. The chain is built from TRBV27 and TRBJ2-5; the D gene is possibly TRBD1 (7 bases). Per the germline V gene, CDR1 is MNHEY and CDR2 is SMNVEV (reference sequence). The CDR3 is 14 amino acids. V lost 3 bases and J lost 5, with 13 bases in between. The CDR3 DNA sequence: TGTGCCAGCAGTTTGTTCCAGGGGGGCGAGACCCAGTACTTC. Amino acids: CASSLFQGGETQYF.

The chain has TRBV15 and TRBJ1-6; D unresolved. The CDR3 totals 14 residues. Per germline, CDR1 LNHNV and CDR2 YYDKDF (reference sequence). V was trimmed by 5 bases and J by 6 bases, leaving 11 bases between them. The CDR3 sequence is CATSSDVVNSPLHF. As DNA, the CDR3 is TGTGCCACCAGCTCGGACGTAGTTAATTCACCCCTCCACTTT.

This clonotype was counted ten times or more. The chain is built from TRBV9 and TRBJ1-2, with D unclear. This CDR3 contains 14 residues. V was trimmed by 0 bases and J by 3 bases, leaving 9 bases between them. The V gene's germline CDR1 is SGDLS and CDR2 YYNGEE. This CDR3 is CASSVAVGDYGYTF. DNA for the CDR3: TGTGCCAGCAGCGTAGCGGTGGGCGACTATGGCTACACCTTC.

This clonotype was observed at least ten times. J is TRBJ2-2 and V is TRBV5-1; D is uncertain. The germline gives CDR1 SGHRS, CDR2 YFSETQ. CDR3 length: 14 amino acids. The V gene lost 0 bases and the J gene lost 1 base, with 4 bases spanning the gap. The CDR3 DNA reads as TGCGCCAGCAGCTTGGATCAGAACACCGGGGAGCTGTTTTTT. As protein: CASSLDQNTGELFF.

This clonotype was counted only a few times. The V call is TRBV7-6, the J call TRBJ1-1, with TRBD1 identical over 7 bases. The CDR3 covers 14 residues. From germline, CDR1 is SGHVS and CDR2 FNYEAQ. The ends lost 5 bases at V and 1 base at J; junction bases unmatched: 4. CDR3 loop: CASSVGQENTEAFF. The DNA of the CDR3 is TGTGCCAGCAGCGTCGGACAGGAGAACACTGAAGCTTTCTTT.

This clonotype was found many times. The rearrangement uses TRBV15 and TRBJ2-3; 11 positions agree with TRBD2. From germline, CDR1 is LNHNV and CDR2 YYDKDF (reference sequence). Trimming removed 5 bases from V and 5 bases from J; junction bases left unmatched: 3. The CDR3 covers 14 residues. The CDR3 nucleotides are TGTGCCACCAGCCTAGGACTAGCGGGAGATACGCAGTATTTT. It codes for CATSLGLAGDTQYF.

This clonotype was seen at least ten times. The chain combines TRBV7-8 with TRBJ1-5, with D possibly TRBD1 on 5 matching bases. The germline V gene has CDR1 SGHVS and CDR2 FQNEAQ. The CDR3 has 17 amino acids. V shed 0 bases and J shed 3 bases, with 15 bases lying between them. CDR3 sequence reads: CASSLAQGVTFNQPQHF. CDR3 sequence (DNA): TGTGCCAGCAGCTTAGCGCAGGGAGTAACGTTCAATCAGCCCCAGCATTTT.

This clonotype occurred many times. The CDR3 DNA follows: TGTGCCAGCAGCCAAGTGCCGAACACAGATACGCAGTATTTT. Protein product: CASSQVPNTDTQYF. The chain is built from TRBV3-1 and TRBJ2-3; no firm D call. The CDR3 runs 14 residues. Germline V lookup: CDR1 LGHDT, CDR2 YNNKEL (reference sequence). Trimming left V 1 base short and J 2 bases short, with 7 bases between.

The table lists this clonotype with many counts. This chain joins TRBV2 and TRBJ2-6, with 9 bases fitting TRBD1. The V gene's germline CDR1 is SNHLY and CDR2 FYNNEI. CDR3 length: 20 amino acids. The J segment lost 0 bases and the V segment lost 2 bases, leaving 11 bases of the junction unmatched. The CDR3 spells CASSEKQGARFTSGANVLTF. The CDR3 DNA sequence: TGTGCCAGCAGTGAAAAACAGGGGGCGCGTTTTACCTCTGGGGCCAACGTCCTGACTTTC.

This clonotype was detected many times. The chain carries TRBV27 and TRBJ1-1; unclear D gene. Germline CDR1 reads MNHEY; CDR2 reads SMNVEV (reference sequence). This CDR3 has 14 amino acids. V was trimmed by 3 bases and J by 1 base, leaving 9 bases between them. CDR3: CASSLRLGNTEAFF. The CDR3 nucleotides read TGTGCCAGCAGTTTGCGGTTGGGGAACACTGAAGCTTTCTTT.

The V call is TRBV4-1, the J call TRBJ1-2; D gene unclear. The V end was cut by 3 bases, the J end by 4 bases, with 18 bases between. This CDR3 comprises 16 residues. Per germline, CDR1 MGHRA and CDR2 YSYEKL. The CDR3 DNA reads TGCGCCAGCAGCCAGGCAGATACCGGGGTAGGCTATGGCTACACCTTC. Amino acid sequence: CASSQADTGVGYGYTF.

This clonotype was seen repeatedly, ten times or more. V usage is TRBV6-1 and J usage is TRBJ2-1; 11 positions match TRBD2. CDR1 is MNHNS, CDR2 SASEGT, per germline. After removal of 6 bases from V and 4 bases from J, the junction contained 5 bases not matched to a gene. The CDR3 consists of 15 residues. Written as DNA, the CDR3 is TGTGCCAGCAGACATACTAGCGGGGGTTACAATGAGCAGTTCTTC. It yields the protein CASRHTSGGYNEQFF.

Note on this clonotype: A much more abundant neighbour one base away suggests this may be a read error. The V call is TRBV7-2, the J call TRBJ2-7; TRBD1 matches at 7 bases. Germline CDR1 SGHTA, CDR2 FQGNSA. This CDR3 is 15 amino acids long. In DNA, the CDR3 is TGTGCCAGCAACCCCAGTGGGGACAGAACCTACGAGCAGAACTTC. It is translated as CASNPSGDRTYEQNF.

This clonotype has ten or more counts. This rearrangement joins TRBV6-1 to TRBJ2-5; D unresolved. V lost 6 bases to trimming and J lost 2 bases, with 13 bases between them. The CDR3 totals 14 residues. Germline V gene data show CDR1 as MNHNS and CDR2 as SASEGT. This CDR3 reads CASSPGSGQETQYF. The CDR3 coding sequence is TGTGCCAGCAGCCCCGGGTCCGGGCAAGAGACCCAGTACTTC.

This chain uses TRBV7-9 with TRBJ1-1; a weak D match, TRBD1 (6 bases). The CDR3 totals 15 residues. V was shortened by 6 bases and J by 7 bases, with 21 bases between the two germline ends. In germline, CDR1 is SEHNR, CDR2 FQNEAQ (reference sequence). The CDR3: CASRSGGASGNEAFF. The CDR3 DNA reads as TGTGCCAGCAGATCCGGGGGCGCATCGGGGAATGAAGCTTTCTTT.

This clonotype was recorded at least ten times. This CDR3 is CAWMSAGGRDTQYF. The CDR3 DNA is TGTGCCTGGATGTCTGCGGGGGGTAGAGATACGCAGTATTTT. The chain carries TRBV30 and TRBJ2-3; TRBD2 aligns across 8 bases. Germline V gene data show CDR1 as GTSNPN and CDR2 as SVGIG (reference sequence). Germline trimming cut 4 bases from V and 5 bases from J; bases unmatched to any gene: 8. This CDR3 is 14 amino acids long. Full variable domain (missing parts from reference TRBV30 and TRBJ2-3): SQTIHQWPATLVQPVGSPLSLECTVEGTSNPNLYWYRQAAGRGLQLLFYSVGIGQISSEVPQNLSASRPQDRQFILSSKKLLLSDSGFYLCAWMSAGGRDTQYFGPGTRLTVL.

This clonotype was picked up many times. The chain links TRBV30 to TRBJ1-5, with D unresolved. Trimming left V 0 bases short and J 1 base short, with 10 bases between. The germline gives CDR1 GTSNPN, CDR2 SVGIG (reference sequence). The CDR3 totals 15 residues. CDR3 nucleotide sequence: TGTGCCTGGAGTGTTGGGGTGGGGAGCAATCAGCCCCAGCATTTT. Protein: CAWSVGVGSNQPQHF.

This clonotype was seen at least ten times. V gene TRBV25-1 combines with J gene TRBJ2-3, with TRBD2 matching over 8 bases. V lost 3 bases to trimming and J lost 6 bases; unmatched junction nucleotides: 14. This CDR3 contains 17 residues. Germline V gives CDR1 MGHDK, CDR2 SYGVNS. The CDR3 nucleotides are TGTGCCAGCAGTGAGCCGAGAGCGGGGGTCGGGGCTGATACGCAGTATTTT. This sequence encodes CASSEPRAGVGADTQYF. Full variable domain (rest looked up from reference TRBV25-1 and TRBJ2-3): EADIYQTPRYLVIGTGKKITLECSQTMGHDKMYWYQQDPGMELHLIHYSYGVNSTEKGDLSSESTVSRIRTEHFPLTLESARPSHTSQYLCASSEPRAGVGADTQYFGPGTRLTVL.

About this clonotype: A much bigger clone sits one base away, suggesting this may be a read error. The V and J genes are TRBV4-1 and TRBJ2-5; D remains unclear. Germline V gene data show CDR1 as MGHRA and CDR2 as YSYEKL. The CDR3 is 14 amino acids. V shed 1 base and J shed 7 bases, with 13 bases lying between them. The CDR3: CASSQGDRRATQYF. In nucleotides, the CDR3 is TGCGCCAGCAGCCAAGGTGATCGGAGAGCGACCCAGTACTTC.

The chain's CDR3 is CASSSTLMSTDTQYF. CDR3 sequence (DNA): TGTGCCAGCAGCTCCACCCTTATGAGTACAGATACGCAGTATTTT. The chain carries TRBV7-2 and TRBJ2-3; D gene unclear. The germline V and J ends were trimmed by 4 bases and 3 bases, with 14 bases remaining between them. The CDR3 length is 15 residues. Germline V gene data show CDR1 as SGHTA and CDR2 as FQGNSA.

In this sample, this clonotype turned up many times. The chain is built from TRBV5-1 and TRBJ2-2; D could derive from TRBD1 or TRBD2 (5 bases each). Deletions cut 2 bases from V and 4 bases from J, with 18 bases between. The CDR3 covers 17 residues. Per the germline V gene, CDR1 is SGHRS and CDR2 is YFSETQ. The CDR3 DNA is TGCGCCAGCAGCTTACACCGGGACGACTGGGGCACCGGGGAGCTGTTTTTT. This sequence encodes CASSLHRDDWGTGELFF. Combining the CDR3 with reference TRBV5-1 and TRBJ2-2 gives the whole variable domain KAGVTQTPRYLIKTRGQQVTLSCSPISGHRSVSWYQQTPGQGLQFLFEYFSETQRNKGNFPGRFSGRQFSNSRSEMNVSTLELGDSALYLCASSLHRDDWGTGELFFGEGSRLTVL.

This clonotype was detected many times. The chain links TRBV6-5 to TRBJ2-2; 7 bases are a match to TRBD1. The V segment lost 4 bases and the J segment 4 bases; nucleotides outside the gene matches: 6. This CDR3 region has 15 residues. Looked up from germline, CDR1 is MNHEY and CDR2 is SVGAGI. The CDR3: CASSLMGQITGELFF. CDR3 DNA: TGTGCCAGCAGTTTGATGGGACAGATCACCGGGGAGCTGTTTTTT.

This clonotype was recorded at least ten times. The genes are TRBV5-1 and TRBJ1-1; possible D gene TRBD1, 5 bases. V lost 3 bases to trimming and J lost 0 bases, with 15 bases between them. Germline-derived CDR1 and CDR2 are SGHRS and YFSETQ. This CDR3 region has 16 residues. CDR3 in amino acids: CASSSVAGTVNTEAFF. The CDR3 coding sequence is TGCGCCAGCAGCTCAGTAGCCGGGACGGTGAACACTGAAGCTTTCTTT.

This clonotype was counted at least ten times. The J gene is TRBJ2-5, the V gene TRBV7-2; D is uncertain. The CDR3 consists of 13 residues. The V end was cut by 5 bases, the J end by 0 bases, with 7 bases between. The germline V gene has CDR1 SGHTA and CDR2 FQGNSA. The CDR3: CASSPGDQETQYF. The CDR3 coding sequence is TGTGCCAGCAGCCCCGGAGACCAAGAGACCCAGTACTTC.

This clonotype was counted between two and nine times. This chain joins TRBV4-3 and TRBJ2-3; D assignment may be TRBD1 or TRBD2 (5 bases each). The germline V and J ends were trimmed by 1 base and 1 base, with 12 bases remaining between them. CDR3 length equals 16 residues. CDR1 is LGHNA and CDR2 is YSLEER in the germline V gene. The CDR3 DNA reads TGCGCCAGCAGCCAAGGGATCGGGGCGGGCACAGATACGCAGTATTTT. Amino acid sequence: CASSQGIGAGTDTQYF.